One and the same sample provided the 26 T cell receptor beta chains below, sequenced in a study of cytomegalovirus exposure and HLA in healthy donors. The PCR made use of 60 Vbeta and 13 Jbeta primers. Clones were read by immunoSEQ multiplex PCR, and TCRdb kept only the in-frame ones, dropping some. The table includes around 200,000 clones, around 80% detected once. Sequencing used PBMCs. All receptors derive from a woman aged 30 to 39 in good health and CMV-seropositive.

The chain has TRBV20-1 and TRBJ1-4, with 7 nucleotides matching TRBD1. This CDR3 has 11 residues. Germline CDR1 DFQATT, CDR2 SNEGSKA (reference sequence). V dropped 7 bases and J dropped 13; count of bases not matched to a gene: 9. The CDR3 bases are TGCAGTGTAAGAGACAGGGCCTTACTGTTTTTT. As protein: CSVRDRALLFF.

The count of this clone is one. The chain carries TRBV2 and TRBJ1-4; a possible D gene is TRBD1 (5 bases). Trimming stripped 2 bases from V and 3 bases from J, with 10 bases between. The CDR3 loop spans 15 amino acids. Germline-derived CDR1 and CDR2 are SNHLY and FYNNEI. Written as DNA, the CDR3 is TGTGCCAGCAGTGAATGGGGGGATCCTAATGAAAAACTGTTTTTT. It specifies CASSEWGDPNEKLFF.

The gene calls are TRBV19 and TRBJ1-5; 9 bases line up with TRBD1. The V segment lost 6 bases and the J segment 0 bases; nucleotides outside the gene matches: 6. CDR1 and CDR2 (germline): LNHDA, SQIVND (reference sequence). The CDR3 totals 16 residues. The CDR3 here is CASRDRGVYSNQPQHF. The CDR3 DNA reads TGTGCCAGTAGGGACAGGGGAGTCTATAGCAATCAGCCCCAGCATTTT. The variable domain in full, with the rest retrieved from reference TRBV19 and TRBJ1-5, is DGGITQSPKYLFRKEGQNVTLSCEQNLNHDAMYWYRQDPGQGLRLIYYSQIVNDFQKGDIAEGYSVSREKKESFPLTVTSAQKNPTAFYLCASRDRGVYSNQPQHFGDGTRLSIL.

This clone has more than one count but fewer than ten. The CDR3 DNA reads as TGTGCCTCGGGTCACGGGTACTACGAGCAGTACTTC. Protein sequence: CASGHGYYEQYF. The chain joins TRBV10-3 to TRBJ2-7; D is unclear. The germline CDR1 and CDR2 sequences are ENHRY and SYGVKD. The ends were cut back, 11 bases at V and 3 bases at J, with 14 bases in the middle. CDR3 size: 12 residues.

The rearrangement uses TRBV15 and TRBJ2-7, with 7 bases that match TRBD2. V lost 0 bases to trimming and J lost 0 bases; unmatched junction nucleotides: 5. This CDR3 spans 16 amino acids. Germline loops: CDR1 LNHNV, CDR2 YYDKDF (reference sequence). CDR3 DNA sequence: TGTGCCACCAGCAGAGATCCCAGACTAGCCTCCTACGAGCAGTACTTC. This translates into CATSRDPRLASYEQYF.

The chain is built from TRBV11-2 and TRBJ2-7; D may be TRBD2 (6 bases). Germline V gene sequence: CDR1 SGHAT, CDR2 FQNNGV. The CDR3 is 15 amino acids. V lost 0 bases to trimming and J lost 3 bases, with 12 bases between them. The CDR3 region has the DNA TGTGCCAGCAGCTTAGATACGGAGACTAGCTACGAGCAGTACTTC. This sequence encodes CASSLDTETSYEQYF.

The rearrangement links TRBV27 to TRBJ1-5, with 7 bases fitting TRBD1. The germline gives CDR1 MNHEY, CDR2 SMNVEV (reference sequence). Trimming cost V 8 bases and J 0 bases; bases outside gene matches: 13. The CDR3 loop spans 17 amino acids. The CDR3: CASEDRDISYSNQPQHF. CDR3 DNA: TGTGCCAGCGAAGACAGGGATATTTCCTATAGCAATCAGCCCCAGCATTTT.

This clone was observed a handful of times. J is TRBJ1-5 and V is TRBV4-1; no reliable D call. Germline V gene data show CDR1 as MGHRA and CDR2 as YSYEKL. Trimming removed 0 bases at V and 2 bases at J, with 8 bases between. The CDR3 is made up of 15 amino acids. The CDR3 DNA sequence: TGCGCCAGCAGCCAAGATCGGTCCGGCAATCAGCCCCAGCATTTT. Translated: CASSQDRSGNQPQHF.

This clone has just one count. The genes are TRBV9 and TRBJ2-1; TRBD2 is a possible D gene (6 bases). CDR1 is SGDLS, CDR2 YYNGEE, per germline. Trimming cost V 1 base and J 9 bases, with 11 bases left between them. The CDR3 contains 13 residues. The CDR3 loop is CASSVPFSGEQFF. CDR3 bases: TGTGCCAGCAGCGTACCTTTTAGCGGTGAGCAGTTCTTC.

V is TRBV9 and J is TRBJ1-3; the D is unclear. V lost 0 bases and J lost 1, with 8 bases in between. Germline values: CDR1 SGDLS, CDR2 YYNGEE. This CDR3 has 15 amino acids. The chain's CDR3 is CASSVELTSGNTIYF. The CDR3 nucleotides are TGTGCCAGCAGCGTAGAATTAACTTCTGGAAACACCATATATTTT.

J is TRBJ1-2 and V is TRBV7-9, with 9 positions matching TRBD1. Trimming at V came to 11 bases and at J to 5 bases, leaving 6 bases not matched to a gene. The CDR3 covers 12 residues. Germline CDR1 reads SEHNR; CDR2 reads FQNEAQ (reference sequence). Written as DNA, the CDR3 is TGTGCCGCCCCGGGACAGGGATATGGCTACACCTTC. As protein: CAAPGQGYGYTF.

The chain uses TRBV7-6 and TRBJ2-3; 7 nucleotides match TRBD2. This CDR3 comprises 17 residues. Germline V gene data show CDR1 as SGHVS and CDR2 as FNYEAQ. Trimming took 5 bases from V and 0 from J; bases not matched to a gene: 11. The CDR3 loop reads CASSDWGGWTSTDTQYF. The CDR3 region has the DNA TGTGCCAGCAGCGACTGGGGGGGTTGGACGAGCACAGATACGCAGTATTTT. Full variable domain (missing parts from reference TRBV7-6 and TRBJ2-3): GAGVSQSPRYKVTKRGQDVALRCDPISGHVSLYWYRQALGQGPEFLTYFNYEAQQDKSGLPNDRFSAERPEGSISTLTIQRTEQRDSAMYRCASSDWGGWTSTDTQYFGPGTRLTVL.

The chain uses TRBV11-2 and TRBJ2-5; D remains ambiguous. The DNA end lines up better with TRBJ2-7; the J call may be wrong. The CDR3 covers 15 residues. The germline V gene has CDR1 SGHAT and CDR2 FQNNGV. CDR3 DNA: TGTGCCAGCAGCTCGAACACAGCTTTTTCCTACGAGCAGTACTTC. Translated: CASSSNTAFSYEQYF.

This clone was observed a few times. This sample includes further DNA sequences coding for the same CDR3. The rearrangement links TRBV20-1 to TRBJ2-7; D gene unclear. The length of the CDR3 is 11 residues. Trimming shortened V by 0 bases and J by 7 bases, and 7 bases separated the two germline ends. Germline CDR1 and CDR2: DFQATT and SNEGSKA (reference sequence). The CDR3 nucleotides are TGCAGTGCTAGAGATCTCGGGGAGCAGTACTTC. Translating gives CSARDLGEQYF.

The chain combines TRBV27 with TRBJ1-5; a possible D gene is TRBD1 (5 bases). The germline V and J ends were trimmed by 6 bases and 2 bases, with 17 bases remaining between them. There are 16 residues in the CDR3. CDR1 and CDR2 from the germline V gene are MNHEY and SMNVEV (reference sequence). In DNA, the CDR3 is TGTGCCAGCAGCCCGGCTGGGGGGAAGGGCAATCAGCCCCAGCATTTT. It translates to CASSPAGGKGNQPQHF.

This sequence joins TRBV13 and TRBJ1-2; TRBD1 matches 11 bases. V was clipped by 3 bases and J by 3 bases; unmatched bases: 3. Germline V gene sequence: CDR1 PRHDT, CDR2 FYEKMQ (reference sequence). This CDR3 comprises 15 residues. DNA for the CDR3: TGTGCCAGCAGCTTTCGGACAGGGGGCGACTATGGCTACACCTTC. Its translation: CASSFRTGGDYGYTF.

This chain connects TRBV11-2 to TRBJ2-5; weak D call: TRBD2 (6 bases). CDR3 length: 15 residues. Germline loops: CDR1 SGHAT, CDR2 FQNNGV. Trimming stripped 2 bases from V and 5 bases from J, with 15 bases between. CDR3 nucleotide sequence: TGTGCCAGCAGCTTAAGAGCGGGCGGGCGGGAGACCCAGTACTTC. Translated: CASSLRAGGRETQYF.

This clone occurred once. V gene TRBV27 combines with J gene TRBJ2-5; TRBD2 matches at 10 bases. Germline V gives CDR1 MNHEY, CDR2 SMNVEV (reference sequence). With V trimmed by 1 base and J by 5 bases, 4 bases remained unmatched. The CDR3 totals 15 residues. The CDR3: CASSLLLAGLETQYF. The CDR3 region has the DNA TGTGCCAGCAGTTTATTACTAGCGGGACTGGAGACCCAGTACTTC.

There are a few counts of this clone. The V and J genes are TRBV6-6 and TRBJ1-5, with D possibly being TRBD1 (5 bases). The CDR3 totals 14 residues. Germline values: CDR1 MNHNY, CDR2 SVGAGI (reference sequence). V gave up 3 bases and J gave up 5 bases, with 11 bases separating them. CDR3 bases: TGTGCCAGCAGTTATTGGGGGGAATATCAGCCCCAGCATTTT. This encodes CASSYWGEYQPQHF.

This chain uses TRBV10-3 with TRBJ2-1, with 14 bases matching TRBD2. This CDR3 is built from 14 residues. In germline, CDR1 is ENHRY, CDR2 SYGVKD. J lost 4 bases, V lost 10 bases, and 3 bases had no gene match. CDR3 amino acids: CATRTSGRYNEQFF. As DNA, the CDR3 is TGTGCCACTAGGACTAGCGGGAGGTACAATGAGCAGTTCTTC.

This sequence joins TRBV5-4 and TRBJ2-3; 13 bases align to TRBD2. The CDR3 spans 18 residues. Germline trimming cut 4 bases from V and 3 bases from J; bases unmatched to any gene: 11. CDR1 SGHNT and CDR2 YYREEE come from the germline V gene (reference sequence). CDR3 residues: CASSLTSGGGVITDTQYF. CDR3 nucleotides: TGTGCCAGCAGCCTTACTAGCGGGGGGGGAGTGATTACAGATACGCAGTATTTT.

This clone was picked up one time. V gene TRBV7-2 combines with J gene TRBJ2-3, with D tentatively TRBD1 (5 bases). Trimming removed 3 bases at V and 4 bases at J, with 11 bases between. The CDR3 length is 14 residues. The germline V gene has CDR1 SGHTA and CDR2 FQGNSA. The CDR3 DNA reads as TGTGCCAGCAGCTTTCAGGGAACTGCAGATACGCAGTATTTT. As protein: CASSFQGTADTQYF.

The chain joins TRBV5-1 to TRBJ2-1, with 8 bases lining up with TRBD2. Germline lookup yields CDR1 SGHRS and CDR2 YFSETQ. V trimming: 0 bases; J trimming: 10 bases; junction bases outside the gene matches: 6. This CDR3 comprises 14 residues. The CDR3 nucleotides read TGCGCCAGCAGCTTGGTGCCCCCTAGCGGGGAGCAGTTCTTC. Amino acids: CASSLVPPSGEQFF.

The rearrangement joins TRBV2 to TRBJ2-2; 11 bases map to TRBD2. CDR3 length: 17 amino acids. V was clipped by 6 bases and J by 3 bases; unmatched bases: 9. Germline CDR1 reads SNHLY; CDR2 reads FYNNEI. DNA for the CDR3: TGTGCCAGCAGCCACACTAGCGGGGGACCCGACACCGGGGAGCTGTTTTTT. This encodes CASSHTSGGPDTGELFF.

As for this clone: One junction end disagrees with the germline gene, perhaps due to a read error. The J gene is TRBJ2-5, the V gene TRBV11-2, with TRBD1 matching over 9 bases. CDR1 is SGHAT, CDR2 FQNNGV, per germline. This CDR3 comprises 16 residues. CDR3 sequence (DNA): TGTGCCAGCAGCCTAGAGGGGACAGGGAGGTTAGAGACCCAGTACTTC. Its protein product is CASSLEGTGRLETQYF.

V usage is TRBV6-5 and J usage is TRBJ2-3; 14 bases are shared with TRBD2. J lost 8 bases, V lost 0 bases, and 4 bases had no gene match. Germline-derived CDR1 and CDR2 are MNHEY and SVGAGI. The CDR3 spans 16 residues. CDR3 bases: TGTGCCAGCAGTTACTCGACTAGCGGGGGGGGAGGTACGCAGTATTTT. It encodes CASSYSTSGGGGTQYF.